Detailed here is one T cell receptor beta chain. The data originate from a study of blood T cell repertoires in COVID-19. Study in general: Sites in the United States, Italy and Spain provided acute and convalescent COVID-19 samples. Sources were T cells, B-cell-depleted T cells, or PBMCs; the material itself was cDNA or gDNA.

The germline V gene encodes CDR1 SNHLY and CDR2 FYNNEI. Trimming removed 4 bases at V and 2 bases at J, with 13 bases between. The CDR3 has 15 amino acids. Original methodology: Reference gene primer amplification gave estimated nucleated cell counts. The assay was immunoSEQ multiplex PCR, and TCRdb's table has in-frame clones only and misses some. V, J and clone size are taken as reported in that table, and D and trimming were inferred from the DNA itself. The sample carries roughly 56,000 clones, around four fifths recorded once. V usage is TRBV2 and J usage is TRBJ2-3, with D tentatively TRBD2 (5 bases). The source is a man aged 65 to 79 with acute or convalescent COVID-19. Sequences were obtained from peripheral blood. CDR3 nucleotides: TGTGCCAGCAGTGGGATAGGACTTTACACAGATACGCAGTATTTT. This encodes CASSGIGLYTDTQYF.